The entry below describes one TCR beta chain. The data are from a study of T cell responses to AZD1222 COVID-19 vaccine. V gave up 1 base and J gave up 6 bases, with 16 bases separating them. Germline values: CDR1 SGHTA, CDR2 FQGNSA. The CDR3 runs 15 residues. Produced via immunoSEQ multiplex PCR; TCRdb's table is partial and in-frame only. The sample contains about 21,000 clones, approximately 82% of which appear only once. This TCR was recovered from an adult in good health. The sample consisted of peripheral blood, taken on day 0 of AZD1222 vaccination. V is TRBV7-2 and J is TRBJ2-7; no reliable D call. CDR3 bases: TGTGCCAGCAGCTTAGTAGTCGCGCAATTTGGCGAGCAGTACTTC. This translates into CASSLVVAQFGEQYF.